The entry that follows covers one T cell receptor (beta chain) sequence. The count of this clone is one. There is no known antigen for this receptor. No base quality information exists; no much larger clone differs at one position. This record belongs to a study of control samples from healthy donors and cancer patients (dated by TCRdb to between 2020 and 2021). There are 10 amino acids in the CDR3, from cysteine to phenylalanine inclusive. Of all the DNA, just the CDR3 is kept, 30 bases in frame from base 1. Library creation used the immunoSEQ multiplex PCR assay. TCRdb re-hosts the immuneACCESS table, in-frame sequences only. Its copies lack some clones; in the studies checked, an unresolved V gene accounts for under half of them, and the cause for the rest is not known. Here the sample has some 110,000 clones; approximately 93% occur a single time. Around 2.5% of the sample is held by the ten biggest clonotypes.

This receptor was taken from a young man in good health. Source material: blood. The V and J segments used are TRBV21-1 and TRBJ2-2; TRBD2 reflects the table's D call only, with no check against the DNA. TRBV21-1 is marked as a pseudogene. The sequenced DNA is TGTGCCAGCAGCATTATGGAGCTGTTTTTT. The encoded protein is CASSIMELFF.